The sequence of this T cell receptor (beta chain) was determined in a study of cytomegalovirus exposure and HLA in healthy donors. Study details: An early data release held tens of millions of unique TCRs from HLA-typed donors. Study results and caveats: Per published accounts, TCR beta sequences correctly predicted the HLA-A and HLA-B alleles of most subjects.

Germline V gene data show CDR1 as GTSNPN and CDR2 as SVGIG (reference sequence). Trimming left V 2 bases short and J 7 bases short, with 15 bases between. This CDR3 has 13 residues. The PCR ran on 60 Vbeta and 13 Jbeta primers. Libraries were prepared by immunoSEQ multiplex PCR; TCRdb keeps only in-frame clonotypes and omits some of them. This table holds 150,000 to 200,000 clones, roughly four fifths found once. On this clone itself: Its cognate antigen is unknown.

The receptor was isolated from a woman aged 25 to 39 in good health and CMV-seropositive. The material sequenced was PBMCs. The gene calls are TRBV30 and TRBJ2-7; tentative D call: TRBD1 (5 bases). CDR3 sequence reads: CAWSPGAKGEQYF. In DNA, the CDR3 is TGTGCCTGGAGTCCGGGCGCCAAGGGGGAGCAGTACTTC. Variable domain in full (rest from reference TRBV30 and TRBJ2-7): SQTIHQWPATLVQPVGSPLSLECTVEGTSNPNLYWYRQAAGRGLQLLFYSVGIGQISSEVPQNLSASRPQDRQFILSSKKLLLSDSGFYLCAWSPGAKGEQYFGPGTRLTVT.